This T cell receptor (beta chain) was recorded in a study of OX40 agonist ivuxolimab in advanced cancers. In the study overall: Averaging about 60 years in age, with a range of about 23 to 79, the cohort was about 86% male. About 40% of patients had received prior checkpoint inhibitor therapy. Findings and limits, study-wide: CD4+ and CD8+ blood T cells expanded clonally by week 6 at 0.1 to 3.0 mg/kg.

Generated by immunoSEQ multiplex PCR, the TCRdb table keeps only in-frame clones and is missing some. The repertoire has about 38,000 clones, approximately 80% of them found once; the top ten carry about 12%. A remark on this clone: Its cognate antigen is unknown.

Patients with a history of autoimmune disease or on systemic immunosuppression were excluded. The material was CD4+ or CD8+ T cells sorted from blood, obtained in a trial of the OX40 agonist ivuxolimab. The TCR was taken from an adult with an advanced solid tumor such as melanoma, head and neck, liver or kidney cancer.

The CDR3 loop is CASSPLAGTTDTQYF. CDR3 coding DNA: TGTGCCAGCAGCCCCCTCGCGGGGACCACAGATACGCAGTATTTT. The chain combines TRBV14 with TRBJ2-3; tentatively, D is TRBD2 (6 bases). The CDR3 totals 15 residues. From germline, CDR1 is SGHDN and CDR2 FVKESK. The V end lost 4 bases, the J end lost 2 bases, and 13 bases lay between the germline ends.